The entry below describes one TCR beta chain. Individuals aged about 18 to 89 years were recruited from 24 US areas. The length of the CDR3 is 14 residues. Germline V gene data show CDR1 as SQVTM and CDR2 as ANQGSEA. Trimming took 6 bases from V and 0 from J, leaving 15 bases between them. The sample originates from a study of blood T cell repertoires in COVID-19. Study-level information: Donors in the United States, Italy and Spain gave samples during acute or convalescent COVID-19.

Per the original data handling: Amplifying reference gene primers gave estimates of nucleated cell counts. The table came from immunoSEQ multiplex PCR; TCRdb's copy has only in-frame clones and leaves some out. V, J and clone size were drawn from that table, and D and trimming were deduced from the DNA. Of hundreds of thousands of clones in the sample, approximately 91% were seen once. The chain is built from TRBV29-1 and TRBJ2-7; tentatively, D is TRBD2 (6 bases). Input material: PBMCs or T cells enriched from blood (not recorded which). The origin of this receptor is a woman aged 40 to 50 with acute COVID-19. CDR3 protein: CSVRRGSISYEQYF. Here the CDR3 DNA reads TGCAGCGTACGACGGGGGAGTATCTCCTACGAGCAGTACTTC.